The 15 T cell receptor beta chains in this list originate from one sample, sequenced in a study of PD-1 blockade in mismatch repair-deficient tumors. Repertoires were generated with immunoSEQ multiplex PCR, while TCRdb's copy carries only in-frame clones and drops some. This table holds fewer than 50,000 clones, about 76% found once. The specimen comprised peripheral blood, sampled 4 weeks after starting pembrolizumab. These receptors all stem from an adult with mismatch repair-deficient cancer.

The rearrangement links TRBV11-2 to TRBJ2-5; D is unresolved. This CDR3 has 15 residues. Germline V gene lookup returns CDR1 SGHAT and CDR2 FQNNGV. The V end was cut by 2 bases, the J end by 1 base, with 11 bases between. CDR3: CASSLLMQAQETQYF. CDR3 sequence (DNA): TGTGCCAGCAGCTTACTTATGCAGGCCCAAGAGACCCAGTACTTC. Full variable domain (remainder filled in from reference TRBV11-2 and TRBJ2-5): EAGVAQSPRYKIIEKRQSVAFWCNPISGHATLYWYQQILGQGPKLLIQFQNNGVVDDSQLPKDRFSAERLKGVDSTLKIQPAKLEDSAVYLCASSLLMQAQETQYFGPGTRLLVL.

This clone has a single count. The genes are TRBV27 and TRBJ2-1, with D possibly TRBD2 on 6 matching bases. The CDR3 is 12 amino acids. Trimming pared 10 bases from V and 2 bases from J, leaving 9 bases between. Germline-derived CDR1 and CDR2 are MNHEY and SMNVEV (reference sequence). CDR3 DNA: TGTGCCACACGGAGGGCCTACAATGAGCAGTTCTTC. Translating gives CATRRAYNEQFF.

V usage is TRBV5-4 and J usage is TRBJ2-1; D is ambiguous. The CDR3 is 14 amino acids. CDR1 is SGHNT and CDR2 is YYREEE in the germline V gene (reference sequence). Trimming stripped 1 base from V and 5 bases from J, with 10 bases between. Here the CDR3 DNA reads TGTGCCAGCAGCTTGTTCAACCAGAACAATGAGCAGTTCTTC. Translated: CASSLFNQNNEQFF.

This clone has a single count. The CDR3 sequence: CASSMGLYNEQFF. For the CDR3, the DNA is TGTGCCAGCAGTATGGGACTTTACAATGAGCAGTTCTTC. The chain combines TRBV27 with TRBJ2-1; tentative D call: TRBD2 (6 bases). Germline-derived CDR1 and CDR2 are MNHEY and SMNVEV (reference sequence). This CDR3 region has 13 residues. Trimming shortened V by 5 bases and J by 4 bases, and 9 bases separated the two germline ends.

This rearrangement joins TRBV2 to TRBJ1-2; D remains unclear. This CDR3 comprises 11 residues. Germline assignment: CDR1 SNHLY and CDR2 FYNNEI. V was pared by 6 bases and J by 6 bases, with 8 bases between. The CDR3 nucleotides are TGTGCCAGCAGCAGGAGGCATGGCTACACCTTC. This codes for CASSRRHGYTF.

V usage is TRBV28 and J usage is TRBJ2-6; no definite D call. Germline V gene data show CDR1 as MDHEN and CDR2 as SYDVKM. The CDR3 totals 14 residues. V was cut by 6 bases and J by 4 bases, with 10 bases left in between. DNA for the CDR3: TGTGCCAGCAGGGATGGCACCGGGGCCAACGTCCTGACTTTC. It is translated as CASRDGTGANVLTF.

The CDR3 DNA follows: TGTGCCAGCAGCGTAATGGGGCAGAACACTGAAGCTTTCTTT. Its protein is CASSVMGQNTEAFF. The V and J genes are TRBV9 and TRBJ1-1; possible D gene TRBD1, 5 bases. This CDR3 is 14 amino acids long. Germline V CDR1 and CDR2: SGDLS, YYNGEE. V lost 1 base and J 1 base, leaving 8 bases between the germline ends.

This clone appeared a few times. This sequence joins TRBV30 and TRBJ1-1, with D unresolved. Germline assignment: CDR1 GTSNPN and CDR2 SVGIG (reference sequence). The CDR3 contains 14 residues. Trimming cost V 4 bases and J 1 base, with 13 bases left between them. The CDR3 bases are TGTGCCTGGAAAGATAACAGCAGGAACACTGAAGCTTTCTTT. It yields the protein CAWKDNSRNTEAFF.

The genes are TRBV9 and TRBJ2-5; either TRBD1 or TRBD2 may fit D (6 bases each). Trimming shortened V by 4 bases and J by 1 base, and 14 bases separated the two germline ends. Germline V gene sequence: CDR1 SGDLS, CDR2 YYNGEE. This CDR3 region has 15 residues. The CDR3 reads CASSWGAASQETQYF. The CDR3, as DNA: TGTGCCAGCAGCTGGGGGGCGGCCTCCCAAGAGACCCAGTACTTC.

The V call is TRBV18, the J call TRBJ2-2; D gene ambiguous. Germline CDR1 KGHSH, CDR2 LQKENI. The CDR3 is 18 residues long. V dropped 1 base and J dropped 3 bases, with 18 bases sitting between them. CDR3 coding DNA: TGTGCCAGCTCACCACGCCGGGCAGATACCCAGTACACCGGGGAGCTGTTTTTT. Amino acid sequence: CASSPRRADTQYTGELFF.

This clone came up a few times. V and J are TRBV7-2 and TRBJ2-3, with TRBD2 as a possible D gene (7 bases). This CDR3 has 16 residues. The V gene lost 2 bases and the J gene lost 4 bases, with 16 bases spanning the gap. CDR1 is SGHTA, CDR2 FQGNSA, per germline. CDR3 region: CASSLYGAGAADTQYF. CDR3 nucleotide sequence: TGTGCCAGCAGCTTATACGGGGCGGGGGCCGCAGATACGCAGTATTTT. Filled out from reference TRBV7-2 and TRBJ2-3, the complete variable domain reads GAGVSQSPSNKVTEKGKDVELRCDPISGHTALYWYRQSLGQGLEFLIYFQGNSAPDKSGLPSDRFSAERTGGSVSTLTIQRTQQEDSAVYLCASSLYGAGAADTQYFGPGTRLTVL.

The rearrangement links TRBV15 to TRBJ2-1, with 11 bases fitting TRBD2. V dropped 5 bases and J dropped 7; count of bases not matched to a gene: 13. This CDR3 comprises 17 residues. Germline V CDR1 and CDR2: LNHNV, YYDKDF (reference sequence). CDR3: CATSARAELAGGNEQFF. In DNA form, the CDR3 reads TGTGCCACCAGCGCCCGAGCAGAGCTAGCGGGGGGAAATGAGCAGTTCTTC.

This clone is a singleton in its sample. The chain combines TRBV9 with TRBJ2-3, with TRBD1 matching over 8 bases. The CDR3 runs 15 residues. V trimming: 2 bases; J trimming: 4 bases; junction bases outside the gene matches: 6. The germline CDR1 and CDR2 sequences are SGDLS and YYNGEE. CDR3 in amino acids: CASSVRTGSADTQYF. As DNA, the CDR3 is TGTGCCAGCAGCGTGAGGACAGGGTCCGCAGATACGCAGTATTTT. The variable domain in full, completed from reference TRBV9 and TRBJ2-3, reads DSGVTQTPKHLITATGQRVTLRCSPRSGDLSVYWYQQSLDQGLQFLIQYYNGEERAKGNILERFSAQQFPDLHSELNLSSLELGDSALYFCASSVRTGSADTQYFGPGTRLTVL.

V usage is TRBV2 and J usage is TRBJ2-3, with D possibly matching TRBD1 (5 bases). The germline V gene has CDR1 SNHLY and CDR2 FYNNEI. The CDR3 length is 12 residues. The V end was cut by 8 bases, the J end by 3 bases, with 9 bases between. The CDR3 sequence is CASQGLTDTQYF. The CDR3 nucleotides are TGTGCCAGCCAGGGTCTAACAGATACGCAGTATTTT.

The CDR3 loop reads CAIKTGNTLYTGELFF. The CDR3 DNA sequence: TGTGCCATAAAGACAGGGAATACCTTGTACACCGGGGAGCTGTTTTTT. The chain employs TRBV10-3 and TRBJ2-2, with 7 bases fitting TRBD1. The junction had 13 bases not matched to a gene; V was cut back by 9 bases and J by 3 bases. Germline V gives CDR1 ENHRY, CDR2 SYGVKD. The CDR3 covers 16 residues.